The clone carrying this TCR beta chain was counted at least ten times. V trimming: 8 bases; J trimming: 12 bases; junction bases outside the gene matches: 10. The CDR3 extends over 11 amino acids. Per the germline V gene, CDR1 is SQVTM and CDR2 is ANQGSEA. This record belongs to a study of blood T cells in healthy people across ages. It was with a sample-barcoded 5' primer and a J-beta primer mix that a second PCR of roughly 7 to 12 cycles was run. TCRdb re-called the 5' RACE reads through MiXCR, storing one row per CDR3 protein. The table shows about 970,000 distinct CDR3 sequences, with about 51% occurring only once.

This clonotype was obtained from a woman aged 60-70 years in good health. This chain uses TRBV29-1 with TRBJ2-3; the match to TRBD2 covers 8 bases. Sequenced sample: blood. Here the CDR3 DNA reads TGCAGCCCCATCAGAGGGACTAGTCAGTATTTT. Its protein product is CSPIRGTSQYF.